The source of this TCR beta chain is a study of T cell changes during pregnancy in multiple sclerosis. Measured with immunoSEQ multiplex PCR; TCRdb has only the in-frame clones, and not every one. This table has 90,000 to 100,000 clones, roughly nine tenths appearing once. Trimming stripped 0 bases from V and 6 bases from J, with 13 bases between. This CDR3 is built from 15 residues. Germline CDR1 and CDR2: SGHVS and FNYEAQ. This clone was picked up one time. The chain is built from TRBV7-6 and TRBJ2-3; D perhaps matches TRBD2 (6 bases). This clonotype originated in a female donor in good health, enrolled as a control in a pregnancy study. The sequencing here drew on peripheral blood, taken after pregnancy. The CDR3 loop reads CASSLASRGSDTQYF. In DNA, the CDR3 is TGTGCCAGCAGCTTAGCGAGTCGGGGGTCGGATACGCAGTATTTT.